A selection of T cell receptor beta chains follows, all from one sample in a study of T cells in tumors after PD-1 blockade. Produced via immunoSEQ multiplex PCR; TCRdb's table is partial and in-frame only. The sample records tens of thousands of clones, approximately 78% being singletons. This specimen was PBMCs, taken before anti-PD-1 treatment. Receptor source: a human donor with basal cell carcinoma. Each CDR3 is given with its conserved first and last residue. The order of the fields is J gene, D gene, clone size, V gene, CDR3 protein, CDR3 DNA. D genes are given only for firm matches. Clone sizes are given selectively: once, few, many, or a class where the clone is expanded.

>TRBJ2-5|TRBD1|.|TRBV2
CASSEATGQGTQYF
TGTGCCAGCAGTGAAGCGACGGGACAGGGGACCCAGTACTTC
>TRBJ2-1|TRBD2|.|TRBV6-1
CASSEAPVEGKFSGRDYNEQFF
TGTGCCAGCAGTGAAGCCCCGGTAGAAGGCAAGTTTAGCGGGAGGGATTACAATGAGCAGTTCTTC
>TRBJ2-1|.|.|TRBV5-4
CASSSSRPEGEFF
TGTGCCAGCAGCTCCTCTAGACCGGAGGGGGAGTTCTTC
>TRBJ1-2|.|.|TRBV11-1
CASSTGEGRGNYGYTF
TGTGCCAGCAGCACGGGTGAGGGTCGAGGAAACTATGGCTACACCTTC
>TRBJ1-1|.|.|TRBV6-5
CASSYQRNTEAFF
TGTGCCAGCAGTTACCAGAGGAACACTGAAGCTTTCTTT
>TRBJ2-7|.|.|TRBV25-1
CASSESSGVGKEYF
TGTGCCAGCAGTGAATCCAGCGGCGTCGGGAAGGAGTACTTC
>TRBJ1-1|TRBD1|.|TRBV3-1/TRBV3-2
CASSLALGGAGTEAFF
TGTGCCAGCAGCCTCGCTTTAGGGGGCGCGGGCACTGAAGCTTTCTTT
>TRBJ1-2|TRBD1|.|TRBV5-1
CASSNEPGQASENGYTF
TGCGCCAGCAGCAATGAACCGGGACAGGCTAGCGAAAATGGCTACACCTTC
>TRBJ2-3|.|.|TRBV5-6
CASSLDHNTDTQYF
TGTGCCAGCAGCTTGGACCACAATACAGATACGCAGTATTTT
>TRBJ2-7|TRBD2|.|TRBV5-1
CASSLEVGGGGYEQYF
TGCGCCAGCAGCTTGGAAGTCGGCGGGGGAGGCTACGAGCAGTACTTC
>TRBJ1-2|.|.|TRBV3-1/TRBV3-2
CASSLLGDGYTF
TGTGCCAGCAGCTTACTAGGAGATGGCTACACCTTC
>TRBJ2-1|.|.|TRBV19
CASTQGLYNEQFF
TGTGCCAGTACACAGGGCTTGTACAATGAGCAGTTCTTC
>TRBJ2-3|.|.|TRBV2
CASSARLVPTDTQYF
TGTGCCAGCAGTGCTCGGCTCGTCCCCACAGATACGCAGTATTTT
>TRBJ2-3|.|once|TRBV15
CATSRGEFTDTQYF
TGTGCCACCAGCAGAGGGGAATTCACAGATACGCAGTATTTT
>TRBJ1-6|.|.|TRBV9
CASSPNGQRNSPLHF
TGTGCCAGCAGCCCAAACGGGCAGAGAAATTCACCCCTCCACTTT
>TRBJ1-2|TRBD1|.|TRBV6-5
CASRRDSNYGYTF
TGTGCCAGCAGAAGGGACAGTAACTATGGCTACACCTTC
>TRBJ1-5|.|.|TRBV19
CASTPTPGANNQPQHF
TGTGCCAGTACCCCAACCCCAGGAGCGAACAATCAGCCCCAGCATTTT
>TRBJ2-1|.|few|TRBV7-9
CASSPREVLSYEQFF
TGTGCCAGCAGCCCTAGAGAGGTCCTCTCCTATGAGCAGTTCTTC
>TRBJ2-3|.|.|TRBV28
CASSLPSTDTQYF
TGTGCCAGCAGTTTGCCCAGCACAGATACGCAGTATTTT
>TRBJ1-3|.|once|TRBV18
CASSPPVRGSGNTIYF
TGTGCCAGCTCACCACCGGTCAGGGGATCTGGAAACACCATATATTTT
>TRBJ1-6|.|few|TRBV12-5
CASSSRDTPNSALHF
TGTGCTAGTAGCTCCCGGGATACACCTAATTCGGCCCTCCACTTT
>TRBJ2-3|TRBD2|.|TRBV18
CASSQPGLAISSTDTQYF
TGTGCCAGCTCACAACCGGGACTAGCGATATCTAGCACAGATACGCAGTATTTT
>TRBJ2-3|TRBD1|.|TRBV23-1
CASTRDRVTDTQYF
TGCGCCAGCACCCGGGACAGGGTAACAGATACGCAGTATTTT
>TRBJ1-2|TRBD1|.|TRBV29-1
CSVASGGFNYGYTF
TGCAGCGTTGCCTCAGGGGGTTTTAACTATGGCTACACCTTC
>TRBJ2-1|TRBD1|.|TRBV28
CASSLTGGYNEQFF
TGTGCCAGCAGTTTAACAGGGGGATACAATGAGCAGTTCTTC